This entry describes one TCR beta chain. As originally analysed: Reference gene primer amplification yielded estimated nucleated cell counts. The assay was immunoSEQ multiplex PCR, and TCRdb's table has in-frame clones only and misses some. D and trimming were read from the DNA, whereas the V and J calls and clone size are those reported in that table. The sample has some 130,000 clones, roughly 80% seen once. This sample was included in a study of blood T cell repertoires in COVID-19. As for the study in general: The samples span acute and convalescent COVID-19 from the United States, Italy and Spain. T cells, B-cell-depleted T cells, or PBMCs supplied cDNA or gDNA.

With 0 bases removed from V and 4 bases from J, the gap between germline ends came to 14 bases. The CDR3 covers 15 residues. CDR1 is SGHRS and CDR2 is YFSETQ in the germline V gene. This receptor was identified in a man aged 55-75 years who had recovered from COVID-19. The sequencing input was peripheral blood. The chain joins TRBV5-1 to TRBJ2-7, with a possible D match to TRBD1 (6 bases). The CDR3: CASSLGGQLGYEQYF. CDR3 nucleotide sequence: TGCGCCAGCAGCTTGGGAGGACAGTTAGGGTACGAGCAGTACTTC.